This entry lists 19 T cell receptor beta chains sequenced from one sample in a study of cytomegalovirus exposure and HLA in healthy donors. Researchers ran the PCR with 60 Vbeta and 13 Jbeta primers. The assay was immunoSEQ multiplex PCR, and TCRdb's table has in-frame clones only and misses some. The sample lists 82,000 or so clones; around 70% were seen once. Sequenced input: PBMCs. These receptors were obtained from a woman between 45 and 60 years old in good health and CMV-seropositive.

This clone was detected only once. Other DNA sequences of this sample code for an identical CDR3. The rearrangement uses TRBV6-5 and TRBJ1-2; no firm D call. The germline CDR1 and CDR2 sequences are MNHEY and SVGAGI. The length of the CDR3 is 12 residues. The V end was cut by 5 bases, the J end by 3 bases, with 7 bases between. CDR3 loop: CASSPRDYGYTF. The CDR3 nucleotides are TGTGCCAGCAGTCCCCGAGACTATGGCTACACCTTC.

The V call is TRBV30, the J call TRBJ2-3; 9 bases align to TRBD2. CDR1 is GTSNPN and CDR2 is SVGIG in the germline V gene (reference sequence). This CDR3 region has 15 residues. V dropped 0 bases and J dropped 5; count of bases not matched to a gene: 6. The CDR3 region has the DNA TGTGCCTGGAGTGTTCCAGCGGGAGGAATAGATACGCAGTATTTT. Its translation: CAWSVPAGGIDTQYF.

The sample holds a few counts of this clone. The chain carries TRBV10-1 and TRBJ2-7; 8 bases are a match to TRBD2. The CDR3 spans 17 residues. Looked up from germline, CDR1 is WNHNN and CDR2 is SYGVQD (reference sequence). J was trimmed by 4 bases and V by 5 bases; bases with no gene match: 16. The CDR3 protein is CASSPSTGRAGLYEQYF. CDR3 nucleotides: TGCGCCAGCAGTCCTTCTACCGGGAGGGCCGGGTTGTACGAGCAGTACTTC.

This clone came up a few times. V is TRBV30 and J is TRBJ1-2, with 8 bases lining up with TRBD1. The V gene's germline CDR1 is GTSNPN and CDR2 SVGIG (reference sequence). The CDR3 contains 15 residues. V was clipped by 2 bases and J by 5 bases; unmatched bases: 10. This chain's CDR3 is CAWSRGTGTGYGYTF. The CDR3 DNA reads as TGTGCCTGGAGTAGGGGGACAGGTACAGGGTATGGCTACACCTTC.

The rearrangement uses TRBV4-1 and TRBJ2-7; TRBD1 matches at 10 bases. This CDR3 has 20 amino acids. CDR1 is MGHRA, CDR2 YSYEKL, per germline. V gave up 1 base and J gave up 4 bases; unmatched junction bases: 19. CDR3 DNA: TGCGCCAGCAGCCAAGCCCGGGACAGGGGACTGTGCGTTGGGAGGTACGAGCAGTACTTC. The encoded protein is CASSQARDRGLCVGRYEQYF.

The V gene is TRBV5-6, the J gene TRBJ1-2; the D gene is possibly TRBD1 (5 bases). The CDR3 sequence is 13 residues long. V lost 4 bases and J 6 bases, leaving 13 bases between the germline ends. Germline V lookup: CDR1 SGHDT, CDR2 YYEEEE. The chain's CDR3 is CASSQGALDGYTF. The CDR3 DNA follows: TGTGCCAGCAGCCAAGGGGCCCTTGATGGCTACACCTTC.

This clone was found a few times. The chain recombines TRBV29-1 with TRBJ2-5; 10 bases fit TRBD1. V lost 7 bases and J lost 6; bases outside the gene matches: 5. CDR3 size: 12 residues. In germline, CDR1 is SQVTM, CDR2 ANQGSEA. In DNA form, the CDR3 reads TGCAGCGCAATGACAGGGGGCCAGACCCAGTACTTC. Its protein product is CSAMTGGQTQYF.

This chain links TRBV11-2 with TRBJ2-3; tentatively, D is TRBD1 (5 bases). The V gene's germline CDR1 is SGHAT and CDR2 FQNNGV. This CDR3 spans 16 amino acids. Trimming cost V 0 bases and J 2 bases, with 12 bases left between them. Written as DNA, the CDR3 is TGTGCCAGCAGCTTAGAGGGCAGGGCCTACACAGATACGCAGTATTTT. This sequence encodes CASSLEGRAYTDTQYF.

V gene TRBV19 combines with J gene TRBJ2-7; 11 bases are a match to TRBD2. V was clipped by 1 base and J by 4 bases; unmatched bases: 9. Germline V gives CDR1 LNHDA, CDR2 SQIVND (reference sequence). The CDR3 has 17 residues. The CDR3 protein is CASSIGNLGLAAYEQYF. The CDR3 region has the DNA TGTGCCAGTAGTATAGGAAATTTGGGACTAGCGGCTTACGAGCAGTACTTC.

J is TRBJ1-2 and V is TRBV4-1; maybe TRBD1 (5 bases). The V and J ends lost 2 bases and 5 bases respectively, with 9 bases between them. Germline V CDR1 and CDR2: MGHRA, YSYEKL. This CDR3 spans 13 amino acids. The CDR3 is CASSQHRGYGYTF. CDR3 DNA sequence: TGCGCCAGCAGCCAACACCGGGGGTATGGCTACACCTTC.

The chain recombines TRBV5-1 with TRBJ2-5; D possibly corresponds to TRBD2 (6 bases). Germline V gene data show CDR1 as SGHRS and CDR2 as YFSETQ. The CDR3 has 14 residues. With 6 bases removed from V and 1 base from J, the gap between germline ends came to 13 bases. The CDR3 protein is CASTVSGTQETQYF. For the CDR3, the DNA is TGCGCCAGCACGGTTAGCGGAACCCAAGAGACCCAGTACTTC.

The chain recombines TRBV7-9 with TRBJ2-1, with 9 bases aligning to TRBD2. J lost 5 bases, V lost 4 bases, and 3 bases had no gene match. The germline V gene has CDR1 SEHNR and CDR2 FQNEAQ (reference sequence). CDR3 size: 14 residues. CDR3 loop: CASSYSGGNNEQFF. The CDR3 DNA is TGTGCCAGCAGCTATAGCGGGGGTAACAATGAGCAGTTCTTC.

The CDR3 DNA reads TGTGCCATCAGTGGCAGGGTGAGAGGCTACAATGAGCAGTTCTTC. Translated: CAISGRVRGYNEQFF. This chain uses TRBV10-3 with TRBJ2-1, with a tentative D call TRBD1 (5 bases). From germline, CDR1 is ENHRY and CDR2 SYGVKD. CDR3 size: 15 residues. V was shortened by 4 bases and J by 3 bases, with 13 bases between the two germline ends.

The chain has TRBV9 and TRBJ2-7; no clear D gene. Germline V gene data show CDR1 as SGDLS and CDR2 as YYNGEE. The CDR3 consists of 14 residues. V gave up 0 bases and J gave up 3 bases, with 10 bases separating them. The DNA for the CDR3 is TGTGCCAGCAGCGTAGGTGGGCCGGACTACGAGCAGTACTTC. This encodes CASSVGGPDYEQYF.

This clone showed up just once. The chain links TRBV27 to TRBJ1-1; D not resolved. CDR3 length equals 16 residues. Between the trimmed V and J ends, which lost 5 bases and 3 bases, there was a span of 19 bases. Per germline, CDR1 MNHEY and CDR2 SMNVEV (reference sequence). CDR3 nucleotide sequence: TGTGCCAGCAGTCCCTCTCTGGAGAGATGGGACACTGAAGCTTTCTTT. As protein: CASSPSLERWDTEAFF.

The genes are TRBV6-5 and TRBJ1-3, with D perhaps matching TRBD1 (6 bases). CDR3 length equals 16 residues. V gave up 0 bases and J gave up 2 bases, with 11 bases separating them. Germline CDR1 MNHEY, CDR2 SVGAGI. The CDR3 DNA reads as TGTGCCAGCAGTTACTCGATACAGGGTGCTGGAAACACCATATATTTT. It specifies CASSYSIQGAGNTIYF.

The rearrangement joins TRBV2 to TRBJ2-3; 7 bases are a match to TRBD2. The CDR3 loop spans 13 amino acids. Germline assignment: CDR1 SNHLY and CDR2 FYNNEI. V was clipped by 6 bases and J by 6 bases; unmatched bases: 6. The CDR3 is CASRATSWDTQYF. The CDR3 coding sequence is TGTGCCAGCAGGGCGACTAGCTGGGATACGCAGTATTTT.

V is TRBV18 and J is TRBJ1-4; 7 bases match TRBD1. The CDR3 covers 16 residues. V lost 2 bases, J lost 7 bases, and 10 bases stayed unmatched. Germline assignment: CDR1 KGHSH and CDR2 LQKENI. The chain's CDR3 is CASSPTNRGPFEKLFF. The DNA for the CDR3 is TGTGCCAGCTCACCAACGAACAGGGGACCGTTTGAAAAACTGTTTTTT.

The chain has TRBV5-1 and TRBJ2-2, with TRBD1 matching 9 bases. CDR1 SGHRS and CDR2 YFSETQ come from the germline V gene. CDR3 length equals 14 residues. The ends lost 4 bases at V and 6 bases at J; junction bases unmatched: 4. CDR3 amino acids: CASSPRQGAGELFF. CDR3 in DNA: TGCGCCAGCAGCCCAAGACAGGGGGCCGGGGAGCTGTTTTTT.